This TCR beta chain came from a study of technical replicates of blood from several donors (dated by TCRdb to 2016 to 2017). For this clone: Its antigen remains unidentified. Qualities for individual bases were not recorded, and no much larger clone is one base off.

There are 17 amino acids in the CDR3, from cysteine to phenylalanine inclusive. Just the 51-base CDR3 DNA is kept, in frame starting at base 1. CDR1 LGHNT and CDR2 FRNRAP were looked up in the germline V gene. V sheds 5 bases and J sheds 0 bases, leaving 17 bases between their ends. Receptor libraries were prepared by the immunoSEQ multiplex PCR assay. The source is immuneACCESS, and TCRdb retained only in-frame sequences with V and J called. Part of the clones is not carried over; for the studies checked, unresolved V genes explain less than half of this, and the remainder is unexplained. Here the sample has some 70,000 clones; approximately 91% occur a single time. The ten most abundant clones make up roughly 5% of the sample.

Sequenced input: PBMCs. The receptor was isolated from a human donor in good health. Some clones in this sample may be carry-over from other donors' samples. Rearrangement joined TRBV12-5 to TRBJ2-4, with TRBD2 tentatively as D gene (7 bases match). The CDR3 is CASGLAGASIAKNIQYF. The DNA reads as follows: TGTGCTAGTGGTCTTGCGGGGGCCTCCATAGCCAAAAACATTCAGTACTTC.